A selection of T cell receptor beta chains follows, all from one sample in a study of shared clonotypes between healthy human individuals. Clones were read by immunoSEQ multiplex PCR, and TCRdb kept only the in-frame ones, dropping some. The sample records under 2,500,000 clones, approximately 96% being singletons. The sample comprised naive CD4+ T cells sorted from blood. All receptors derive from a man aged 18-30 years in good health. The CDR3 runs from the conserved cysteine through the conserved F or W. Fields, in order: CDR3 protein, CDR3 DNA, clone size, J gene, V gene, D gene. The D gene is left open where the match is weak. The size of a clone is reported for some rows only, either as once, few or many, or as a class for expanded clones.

CDR3aa: CASSLELAVNNEQFF
CDR3nt: TGTGCCAGCAGTTTAGAGTTAGCGGTGAACAATGAGCAGTTCTTC
abundance: once
j_gene: TRBJ2-1
v_gene: TRBV28
d_gene: -

CDR3aa: CASSLGGTSGRVETQYF
CDR3nt: TGTGCCAGCAGCCTTGGAGGAACTAGCGGGAGAGTAGAGACCCAGTACTTC
abundance: -
j_gene: TRBJ2-5
v_gene: TRBV5-4
d_gene: TRBD2

CDR3aa: CALTGDAGANVLTF
CDR3nt: TGTGCCTTAACCGGAGATGCTGGGGCCAACGTCCTGACTTTC
abundance: -
j_gene: TRBJ2-6
v_gene: TRBV30
d_gene: -

CDR3aa: CASSKDRANTGELFF
CDR3nt: TGTGCCAGTAGTAAAGACAGGGCGAACACCGGGGAGCTGTTTTTT
abundance: -
j_gene: TRBJ2-2
v_gene: TRBV19
d_gene: TRBD1

CDR3aa: CAWSPGNTIYF
CDR3nt: TGTGCCTGGAGCCCGGGAAACACCATATATTTT
abundance: -
j_gene: TRBJ1-3
v_gene: TRBV30
d_gene: -

CDR3aa: CASSLAVSTYEQYF
CDR3nt: TGCGCCAGCAGCTTGGCCGTTTCTACCTACGAGCAGTACTTC
abundance: once
j_gene: TRBJ2-7
v_gene: TRBV5-1
d_gene: -

CDR3aa: CASSSRTWGYTF
CDR3nt: TGTGCCAGCAGCTCCCGGACTTGGGGCTACACCTTC
abundance: -
j_gene: TRBJ1-2
v_gene: TRBV14
d_gene: -

CDR3aa: CASSFGGTGRDEQYF
CDR3nt: TGTGCCAGCAGTTTCGGGGGTACGGGGCGCGACGAGCAGTACTTC
abundance: -
j_gene: TRBJ2-7
v_gene: TRBV11-2
d_gene: -

CDR3aa: CASRPDSATNEKLFF
CDR3nt: TGTGCCAGCAGACCCGACAGCGCAACTAATGAAAAACTGTTTTTT
abundance: once
j_gene: TRBJ1-4
v_gene: TRBV28
d_gene: -

CDR3aa: CASSRQEMNTEAFF
CDR3nt: TGTGCCAGCAGTCGACAGGAGATGAACACTGAAGCTTTCTTT
abundance: once
j_gene: TRBJ1-1
v_gene: TRBV6-5
d_gene: -

CDR3aa: CASSVGLAGGSWQFF
CDR3nt: TGTGCCAGCAGCGTAGGGCTAGCGGGGGGCAGTTGGCAGTTCTTC
abundance: -
j_gene: TRBJ2-1
v_gene: TRBV9
d_gene: TRBD2

CDR3aa: CASSSPGTPYEQYF
CDR3nt: TGTGCCAGCAGTTCCCCCGGGACCCCCTACGAGCAGTACTTC
abundance: -
j_gene: TRBJ2-7
v_gene: TRBV6-6
d_gene: -

CDR3aa: CAGGTATGELFF
CDR3nt: TGTGCCGGCGGGACAGCCACCGGGGAGCTGTTTTTT
abundance: -
j_gene: TRBJ2-2
v_gene: TRBV10-3
d_gene: -

CDR3aa: CASSESETQPQHF
CDR3nt: TGTGCCAGCAGTGAATCGGAAACGCAGCCCCAGCATTTT
abundance: -
j_gene: TRBJ1-5
v_gene: TRBV6-1
d_gene: -

CDR3aa: CASTYDQPNTGRETQYF
CDR3nt: TGTGCCAGCACCTACGACCAACCGAACACAGGTAGAGAGACCCAGTACTTC
abundance: -
j_gene: TRBJ2-5
v_gene: TRBV2
d_gene: -

CDR3aa: CASSTRDRGAPGAQYF
CDR3nt: TGTGCCAGCAGCACCCGGGACAGGGGAGCCCCCGGGGCCCAGTACTTC
abundance: -
j_gene: TRBJ2-5
v_gene: TRBV7-6
d_gene: TRBD1

CDR3aa: CASSPGTEKLFF
CDR3nt: TGTGCCAGCTCCCCCGGGACGGAGAAACTGTTTTTT
abundance: -
j_gene: TRBJ1-4
v_gene: TRBV6-5
d_gene: -

CDR3aa: CATSSPGGTGNTIYF
CDR3nt: TGTGCCACCAGCAGCCCAGGGGGCACCGGAAACACCATATATTTT
abundance: once
j_gene: TRBJ1-3
v_gene: TRBV15
d_gene: TRBD1

CDR3aa: CASSQPRARVSYGYTF
CDR3nt: TGCGCCAGCAGCCAACCCCGGGCTAGGGTCTCCTATGGCTACACCTTC
abundance: -
j_gene: TRBJ1-2
v_gene: TRBV4-1
d_gene: -

CDR3aa: CASSLAGSWGYTF
CDR3nt: TGTGCCAGCAGCTTAGCGGGGTCGTGGGGCTACACCTTC
abundance: -
j_gene: TRBJ1-2
v_gene: TRBV7-9
d_gene: -

CDR3aa: CAFKPGGSYEQYF
CDR3nt: TGTGCCTTTAAACCAGGGGGATCCTACGAGCAGTACTTC
abundance: -
j_gene: TRBJ2-7
v_gene: TRBV30
d_gene: TRBD1

CDR3aa: CASSWGLAQSSGANVLTF
CDR3nt: TGTGCCAGCAGCTGGGGTCTAGCCCAGAGCTCTGGGGCCAACGTCCTGACTTTC
abundance: -
j_gene: TRBJ2-6
v_gene: TRBV7-2
d_gene: -

CDR3aa: CAPYKCWAATNEKLFF
CDR3nt: -
abundance: once
j_gene: TRBJ1-4
v_gene: TRBV30
d_gene: -

CDR3aa: CASSFGGGQGNQPQHF
CDR3nt: TGTGCCAGCAGCTTTGGAGGAGGGCAAGGCAATCAGCCCCAGCATTTT
abundance: -
j_gene: TRBJ1-5
v_gene: TRBV5-4
d_gene: -

CDR3aa: CASSYQDRNTEAFF
CDR3nt: TGTGCCAGCAGTTACCAGGACAGAAACACTGAAGCTTTCTTT
abundance: -
j_gene: TRBJ1-1
v_gene: TRBV6-6
d_gene: -

CDR3aa: CASSGGTGHNQPQHF
CDR3nt: TGTGCCAGCAGTGGGGGGACAGGCCACAATCAGCCCCAGCATTTT
abundance: -
j_gene: TRBJ1-5
v_gene: TRBV27
d_gene: TRBD1

CDR3aa: CASKLVSQETQYF
CDR3nt: TGTGCCAGCAAGCTAGTCTCCCAAGAGACCCAGTACTTC
abundance: -
j_gene: TRBJ2-5
v_gene: TRBV7-9
d_gene: -

CDR3aa: CASSPGSSNSPLHF
CDR3nt: TGCGCCAGCAGCCCCGGGTCGAGTAATTCACCCCTCCACTTT
abundance: once
j_gene: TRBJ1-6
v_gene: TRBV5-1
d_gene: -

CDR3aa: CASSPQTSGAYNEQFF
CDR3nt: TGTGCCAGCTCACCACAAACTAGCGGGGCCTACAATGAGCAGTTCTTC
abundance: -
j_gene: TRBJ2-1
v_gene: TRBV18
d_gene: TRBD2

CDR3aa: CASRTGKAQETQYF
CDR3nt: TGTGCCAGCAGGACAGGGAAGGCCCAAGAGACCCAGTACTTC
abundance: -
j_gene: TRBJ2-5
v_gene: TRBV28
d_gene: TRBD1

CDR3aa: CASSGDSPLHF
CDR3nt: TGTGCCAGCAGTGGAGATTCACCCCTCCACTTT
abundance: -
j_gene: TRBJ1-6
v_gene: TRBV2
d_gene: -

CDR3aa: CASSMDADSREQYF
CDR3nt: TGTGCCAGTAGTATGGATGCGGACTCTAGGGAGCAGTACTTC
abundance: -
j_gene: TRBJ2-7
v_gene: TRBV19
d_gene: -

CDR3aa: CASSYSTGVGYGYTF
CDR3nt: TGTGCCAGCAGTTACTCGACAGGGGTTGGCTATGGCTACACCTTC
abundance: -
j_gene: TRBJ1-2
v_gene: TRBV6-6
d_gene: TRBD1

CDR3aa: CASSYTSGGANEQYF
CDR3nt: TGTGCCAGCAGCTACACAAGCGGGGGGGCGAACGAGCAGTACTTC
abundance: -
j_gene: TRBJ2-7
v_gene: TRBV7-2
d_gene: TRBD2

CDR3aa: CASSFGPSLMNTEAFF
CDR3nt: TGTGCCAGCAGCTTTGGACCAAGCCTAATGAACACTGAAGCTTTCTTT
abundance: -
j_gene: TRBJ1-1
v_gene: TRBV5-4
d_gene: -

CDR3aa: CASSRDLLNTEAFF
CDR3nt: TGTGCCAGCAGCCGCGACCTTCTGAACACTGAAGCTTTCTTT
abundance: -
j_gene: TRBJ1-1
v_gene: TRBV14
d_gene: -

CDR3aa: CASSLEQGRETQYF
CDR3nt: TGCGCCAGCAGCTTGGAACAGGGGAGGGAGACCCAGTACTTC
abundance: -
j_gene: TRBJ2-5
v_gene: TRBV5-1
d_gene: -